Following are 21 T cell receptor beta chains from one sample sequenced in a study of OX40 agonist ivuxolimab in advanced cancers. TCRdb keeps only in-frame clones here, not all; method: immunoSEQ multiplex PCR. The sample lists about 28,000 clones; about 80% were seen once. Sequencing was performed on CD4+ or CD8+ T cells sorted from blood, taken in a trial of the OX40 agonist ivuxolimab. Receptor source: an adult with an advanced solid tumor such as melanoma, head and neck, liver or kidney cancer.

The chain combines TRBV6-5 with TRBJ2-5; D unresolved. The CDR3 has 15 residues. Deletions cut 0 bases from V and 4 bases from J, with 12 bases between. The germline gives CDR1 MNHEY, CDR2 SVGAGI. Here the CDR3 DNA reads TGTGCCAGCAGTTACTCCCACAATGAACCAGAGACCCAGTACTTC. This encodes CASSYSHNEPETQYF.

This chain connects TRBV15 to TRBJ2-5, with D possibly being TRBD1 (5 bases). V was trimmed by 0 bases and J by 2 bases, leaving 10 bases between them. Germline V gene sequence: CDR1 LNHNV, CDR2 YYDKDF (reference sequence). There are 15 residues in the CDR3. CDR3 DNA sequence: TGTGCCACCAGCAGAGATAGGACACGGCAAGAGACCCAGTACTTC. This sequence encodes CATSRDRTRQETQYF. The full variable domain, with the rest looked up from reference TRBV15 and TRBJ2-5, is DAMVIQNPRYQVTQFGKPVTLSCSQTLNHNVMYWYQQKSSQAPKLLFHYYDKDFNNEADTPDNFQSRRPNTSFCFLDIRSPGLGDTAMYLCATSRDRTRQETQYFGPGTRLLVL.

V gene TRBV4-2 combines with J gene TRBJ1-2; 8 nucleotides match TRBD1. The CDR3 length is 13 residues. Germline CDR1 LGHNA, CDR2 YNFKEQ. Unmatched junction bases numbered 4, after V lost 2 bases and J lost 8 bases. The CDR3 spells CASSQQGAGGYTF. CDR3 bases: TGTGCCAGCAGCCAACAGGGGGCGGGAGGCTACACCTTC.

V usage is TRBV6-1 and J usage is TRBJ2-7; 8 nucleotides align to TRBD1. The CDR3 sequence is 12 residues long. CDR1 and CDR2 from the germline V gene are MNHNS and SASEGT. V lost 9 bases to trimming and J lost 4 bases; unmatched junction nucleotides: 5. The CDR3 spells CASGTGPYEQYF. In nucleotides, the CDR3 is TGTGCCAGTGGGACAGGCCCTTACGAGCAGTACTTC.

The CDR3 DNA follows: TGTGCCAGCAGCATGCGACAGGGAGAGGTCAATGAGCAGTTCTTC. Residues: CASSMRQGEVNEQFF. The chain joins TRBV7-8 to TRBJ2-1; 7 bases fit TRBD1. Germline assignment: CDR1 SGHVS and CDR2 FQNEAQ. This CDR3 is built from 15 residues. Trimming at V came to 5 bases and at J to 6 bases, leaving 10 bases not matched to a gene.

The V gene is TRBV18, the J gene TRBJ2-7; 8 nucleotides agree with TRBD2. The CDR3 extends over 16 amino acids. V shed 0 bases, J shed 5 bases, and the junction held 9 bases outside the gene matches. Germline-derived CDR1 and CDR2 are KGHSH and LQKENI. The CDR3 loop reads CASSPPAGRGSNEQYF. The CDR3 DNA follows: TGTGCCAGCTCACCACCCGCCGGGAGGGGGAGCAACGAGCAGTACTTC.

CDR3 sequence (DNA): TGTGCCAGCAGCCCCGCAGGGACAAATTCACCCCTCCACTTT. It codes for CASSPAGTNSPLHF. This sequence joins TRBV11-3 and TRBJ1-6, with a tentative D call TRBD1 (6 bases). In germline, CDR1 is SGHNT, CDR2 YENEEA. Trimming took 5 bases from V and 7 from J, leaving 12 bases between them. The CDR3 runs 14 residues.

The chain employs TRBV6-1 and TRBJ1-2; no reliable D call. The CDR3 covers 8 residues. The V and J ends lost 11 bases and 7 bases respectively, with 5 bases between them. The germline CDR1 and CDR2 sequences are MNHNS and SASEGT. CDR3 bases: TGTGCCCTGGGTGGCTACACCTTC. Protein sequence: CALGGYTF.

V usage is TRBV4-3 and J usage is TRBJ2-3; TRBD2 matches at 10 bases. Germline-derived CDR1 and CDR2 are LGHNA and YSLEER. Germline trimming cut 3 bases from V and 2 bases from J; bases unmatched to any gene: 8. The CDR3 runs to 17 residues. In DNA, the CDR3 is TGCGCCAGCAGCCAGGTTGGACTAGCGGAATACACAGATACGCAGTATTTT. It yields the protein CASSQVGLAEYTDTQYF.

The chain joins TRBV4-2 to TRBJ2-7; 11 bases fit TRBD2. The CDR3 loop spans 15 amino acids. With 1 base clipped from V and 3 bases from J, the junction kept 2 bases outside the gene matches. Germline V CDR1 and CDR2: LGHNA, YNFKEQ. CDR3 loop: CASSQGTSGYYEQYF. In DNA form, the CDR3 reads TGTGCCAGCAGCCAAGGGACTAGCGGGTACTACGAGCAGTACTTC.

J is TRBJ2-7 and V is TRBV19; D ambiguous. Germline loops: CDR1 LNHDA, CDR2 SQIVND (reference sequence). The CDR3 spans 15 residues. V was trimmed by 4 bases and J by 4 bases, leaving 17 bases between them. The CDR3 bases are TGTGCCAGTAGTACCCAGCTATGGGGATCTTACGAGCAGTACTTC. The encoded protein is CASSTQLWGSYEQYF. Using reference TRBV19 and TRBJ2-7 for the parts outside the CDR3, the full variable domain is DGGITQSPKYLFRKEGQNVTLSCEQNLNHDAMYWYRQDPGQGLRLIYYSQIVNDFQKGDIAEGYSVSREKKESFPLTVTSAQKNPTAFYLCASSTQLWGSYEQYFGPGTRLTVT.

This chain links TRBV7-8 with TRBJ1-1, with 12 bases that match TRBD1. Looked up from germline, CDR1 is SGHVS and CDR2 is FQNEAQ. Trimming took 2 bases from V and 1 from J; bases not matched to a gene: 5. This CDR3 has 17 amino acids. The CDR3 region is CASSLIGTGGRNTEAFF. Written as DNA, the CDR3 is TGTGCCAGCAGCTTAATTGGGACAGGGGGCAGGAACACTGAAGCTTTCTTT. Full variable domain (remainder filled in from reference TRBV7-8 and TRBJ1-1): GAGVSQSPRYKVAKRGQDVALRCDPISGHVSLFWYQQALGQGPEFLTYFQNEAQLDKSGLPSDRFFAERPEGSVSTLKIQRTQQEDSAVYLCASSLIGTGGRNTEAFFGQGTRLTVV.

This clone showed up just a few times. The V call is TRBV5-1, the J call TRBJ1-3; TRBD1 aligns across 9 bases. The V segment lost 4 bases and the J segment 3 bases; nucleotides outside the gene matches: 11. This CDR3 comprises 17 residues. CDR1 is SGHRS and CDR2 is YFSETQ in the germline V gene. The DNA of the CDR3 is TGCGCCAGCAGCCTAGGTTTCGGGACAGGGAGTGGAAACACCATATATTTT. This translates into CASSLGFGTGSGNTIYF.

This CDR3 is CASSLIIAGGNEQYF. As DNA, the CDR3 is TGTGCCAGCAGCTTAATTATAGCAGGGGGAAACGAGCAGTACTTC. The rearrangement links TRBV7-9 to TRBJ2-7; 7 bases agree with TRBD1. With V trimmed by 2 bases and J by 5 bases, 9 bases remained unmatched. Germline CDR1 SEHNR, CDR2 FQNEAQ (reference sequence). The CDR3 is 15 amino acids. Full variable domain (rest looked up from reference TRBV7-9 and TRBJ2-7): DTGVSQNPRHKITKRGQNVTFRCDPISEHNRLYWYRQTLGQGPEFLTYFQNEAQLEKSRLLSDRFSAERPKGSFSTLEIQRTEQGDSAMYLCASSLIIAGGNEQYFGPGTRLTVT.

The chain has TRBV4-3 and TRBJ2-3; perhaps TRBD1 as D (7 bases). The CDR3 sequence is 15 residues long. CDR1 and CDR2 from the germline V gene are LGHNA and YSLEER. The V and J ends lost 4 bases and 5 bases respectively, with 16 bases between them. As DNA, the CDR3 is TGCGCCAGCAGCCCCGACAGGGAAGCGGGAGATACGCAGTATTTT. It translates to CASSPDREAGDTQYF.

V and J are TRBV11-3 and TRBJ2-2; no reliable D call. V was cut by 0 bases and J by 1 base, with 6 bases left in between. CDR1 and CDR2 from the germline V gene are SGHNT and YENEEA. This CDR3 spans 15 amino acids. CDR3 sequence reads: CASSLDHGNTGELFF. CDR3 in DNA: TGTGCCAGCAGCTTAGATCACGGGAACACCGGGGAGCTGTTTTTT.

The chain has TRBV7-8 and TRBJ2-1; 12 bases fit TRBD2. The CDR3 runs to 17 residues. V shed 6 bases and J 0 bases; nucleotides not matched to a gene: 6. Germline values: CDR1 SGHVS, CDR2 FQNEAQ. CDR3 DNA sequence: TGTGCCAGCAGACGACTAGCGGGGGCCCTCTCCTACAATGAGCAGTTCTTC. It encodes CASRRLAGALSYNEQFF.

This chain connects TRBV9 to TRBJ2-3, with 8 positions matching TRBD1. This CDR3 spans 15 amino acids. The junction had 8 bases not matched to a gene; V was cut back by 5 bases and J by 3 bases. The germline gives CDR1 SGDLS, CDR2 YYNGEE. The CDR3 reads CASRPGGALTDTQYF. As DNA, the CDR3 is TGTGCCAGCAGACCAGGGGGCGCGCTGACAGATACGCAGTATTTT.

This clone was recorded a few times. The chain uses TRBV29-1 and TRBJ2-7, with D maybe TRBD2 (7 bases). The CDR3 runs 16 residues. V lost 1 base and J 5 bases, leaving 21 bases between the germline ends. Looked up from germline, CDR1 is SQVTM and CDR2 is ANQGSEA. CDR3 DNA: TGCAGCGTTGAAGTTTCCCCCACAGGGAGGGGGGACGAGCAGTACTTC. Protein: CSVEVSPTGRGDEQYF.

This clone came up a few times. The rearrangement joins TRBV9 to TRBJ2-2, with a possible D match to TRBD2 (6 bases). Germline lookup yields CDR1 SGDLS and CDR2 YYNGEE. The CDR3 sequence is 13 residues long. The germline V and J ends were trimmed by 0 bases and 7 bases, with 7 bases remaining between them. The chain's CDR3 is CASSVAGSGELFF. DNA of the CDR3: TGTGCCAGCAGCGTAGCCGGGAGCGGGGAGCTGTTTTTT.

This chain connects TRBV2 to TRBJ2-5, with D unclear. The CDR3 length is 11 residues. Germline V gene data show CDR1 as SNHLY and CDR2 as FYNNEI. V lost 3 bases, J lost 3 bases, and 2 bases lay in between. CDR3 nucleotide sequence: TGTGCCAGCAGTGAGAAAGAGACCCAGTACTTC. Protein sequence: CASSEKETQYF.